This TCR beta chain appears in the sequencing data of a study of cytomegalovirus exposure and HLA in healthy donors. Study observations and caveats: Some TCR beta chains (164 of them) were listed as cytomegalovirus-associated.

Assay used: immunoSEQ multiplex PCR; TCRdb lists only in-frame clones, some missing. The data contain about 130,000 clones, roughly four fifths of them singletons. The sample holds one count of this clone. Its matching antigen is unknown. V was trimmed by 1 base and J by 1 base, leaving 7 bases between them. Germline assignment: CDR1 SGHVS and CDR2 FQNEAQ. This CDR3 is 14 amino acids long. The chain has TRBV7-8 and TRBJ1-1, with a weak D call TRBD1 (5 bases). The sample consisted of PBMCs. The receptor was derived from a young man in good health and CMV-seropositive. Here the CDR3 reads CASSLVTGNTEAFF. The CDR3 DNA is TGTGCCAGCAGCTTAGTCACAGGGAACACTGAAGCTTTCTTT.